Given below is one TCR beta chain in context. The germline CDR1 and CDR2 sequences are MNHEY and SVGAGI. The CDR3 is 13 amino acids. J gave up 7 bases and V 6 bases, and 6 bases lay outside the gene matches. Study processing details: Estimation of nucleated cell counts was performed using reference gene primer amplification. The data were produced by immunoSEQ multiplex PCR, yet TCRdb's version contains in-frame clones alone and is incomplete. The V and J calls and the clone size are those of that table, but D and trimming were determined from the DNA. The sample includes around 110,000 clones, around four fifths of them seen just once. This sample was included in a study of blood T cell repertoires in COVID-19. Turning to the study itself: There were acute and convalescent COVID-19 samples, and they came from the United States, Italy and Spain. PBMCs, B-cell-depleted T cells, or T cells provided the cDNA or gDNA that made up the material.

The source is a man aged 25-40 years with acute or convalescent COVID-19. Material for sequencing was peripheral blood. The chain combines TRBV6-5 with TRBJ1-2, with 9 bases aligning to TRBD1. The CDR3 loop is CASRRQGEGGYTF. The CDR3 DNA reads as TGTGCCAGCAGACGACAGGGGGAGGGTGGCTACACCTTC.